This TCR beta chain was identified in a study of shared clonotypes between healthy human individuals. Overall study context: Those who served as donors were a couple of women and a few men between the ages of 18 and 49.

Overall study results and limits: Having only a few donors restricted how much genetic and exposure-history diversity was captured.

The donors, all of them Caucasian adults, lived in Nashville, Tennessee. Only one count was recorded for this clone. Its matching antigen is unknown. In germline, CDR1 is SGDLS, CDR2 YYNGEE. CDR3 length: 16 amino acids. V lost 0 bases, J lost 3 bases, and 13 bases lay in between. The protocol was immunoSEQ multiplex PCR, while the TCRdb copy is restricted to in-frame clones and leaves out a portion. The sample comprises 450,000 to 500,000 clones, over 70% of which are singletons, and approximately 12% rests with the top ten. The sequence came from a woman aged 40 to 50 in good health. Some clones in this sample may be carry-over from other donors' samples. The chain couples TRBV9 to TRBJ2-1, with unresolved D. The sequenced material came from PBMCs. The DNA for the CDR3 is TGTGCCAGCAGCGTAGCCGTTGTTTCTGGCTACAATGAGCAGTTCTTC. The encoded protein is CASSVAVVSGYNEQFF.